The 21 T cell receptor beta chains below all came from one sample that was sequenced in a study of cytomegalovirus exposure and HLA in healthy donors. The PCR employed 60 Vbeta primers together with 13 Jbeta primers. Assay used: immunoSEQ multiplex PCR; TCRdb lists only in-frame clones, some missing. The table has roughly 100,000 clones, around 84% seen once. The sample consisted of PBMCs. The receptor set was obtained from a man aged 25-45 years in good health and CMV-seronegative.

This clone has a single count. The rearrangement uses TRBV28 and TRBJ2-7; 9 nucleotides line up with TRBD2. Unmatched junction bases numbered 2, after V lost 0 bases and J lost 2 bases. Germline-derived CDR1 and CDR2 are MDHEN and SYDVKM. CDR3 length equals 15 residues. DNA for the CDR3: TGTGCCAGCAGTTTATGGCGGGAGGGGGCCTACGAGCAGTACTTC. As protein: CASSLWREGAYEQYF.

The chain carries TRBV13 and TRBJ1-2; D is unresolved. The V end lost 2 bases, the J end lost 5 bases, and 12 bases lay between the germline ends. Germline lookup yields CDR1 PRHDT and CDR2 FYEKMQ (reference sequence). The CDR3 extends over 14 amino acids. The CDR3 loop is CASSLTDEAYGYTF. The CDR3 DNA reads as TGTGCCAGCAGCTTAACAGATGAAGCATATGGCTACACCTTC.

The chain joins TRBV18 to TRBJ2-7; 11 positions match TRBD1. Germline values: CDR1 KGHSH, CDR2 LQKENI. Trimming removed 4 bases from V and 1 base from J; junction bases left unmatched: 3. The CDR3 is 15 residues long. DNA for the CDR3: TGTGCCAGCTCACTAGGGACAGGGGGTTCCTACGAGCAGTACTTC. Encoded protein: CASSLGTGGSYEQYF.

This clone was counted a single time. V and J are TRBV10-2 and TRBJ2-5, with 7 bases that match TRBD1. The trim removed 6 bases at V and 0 bases at J, leaving 4 bases unmatched. CDR1 WSHSY and CDR2 SAAADI come from the germline V gene. The CDR3 extends over 14 amino acids. The CDR3 DNA is TGCGCCAGCAGACCGACAGGGAACCAAGAGACCCAGTACTTC. It encodes CASRPTGNQETQYF.

This clone occurred a few times. This chain links TRBV4-1 with TRBJ1-1; 8 bases are shared with TRBD1. The CDR3 sequence is 16 residues long. Germline V gene sequence: CDR1 MGHRA, CDR2 YSYEKL. V trimming: 1 base; J trimming: 4 bases; junction bases outside the gene matches: 8. The CDR3 DNA reads TGCGCCAGCAGCCAAGTACATCCAGGGGGCGGCACTGAAGCTTTCTTT. This codes for CASSQVHPGGGTEAFF.

The DNA of the CDR3 is TGTGCCAGCTCACCCCGGACTAGCGGGGAGCAAGAGACCCAGTACTTC. Translating it yields CASSPRTSGEQETQYF. The rearrangement uses TRBV18 and TRBJ2-5, with 12 positions matching TRBD2. V shed 3 bases and J 2 bases; nucleotides not matched to a gene: 4. This CDR3 has 16 residues. Per the germline V gene, CDR1 is KGHSH and CDR2 is LQKENI.

This rearrangement joins TRBV5-4 to TRBJ2-2; TRBD2 agrees at 8 bases. Trimming cost V 0 bases and J 3 bases; bases outside gene matches: 1. There are 15 residues in the CDR3. Germline-derived CDR1 and CDR2 are SGHNT and YYREEE (reference sequence). CDR3 amino acids: CASSLDGRDTGELFF. The CDR3 nucleotides read TGTGCCAGCAGCTTGGACGGGAGGGACACCGGGGAGCTGTTTTTT.

The chain carries TRBV6-1 and TRBJ1-5, with D uncertain. The CDR3 consists of 13 residues. V lost 6 bases and J 3 bases, leaving 9 bases between the germline ends. CDR1 and CDR2 (germline): MNHNS, SASEGT. CDR3 amino acids: CASSPHSNQPQHF. CDR3 nucleotides: TGTGCCAGCAGCCCACATTCCAATCAGCCCCAGCATTTT.

The chain recombines TRBV9 with TRBJ2-1; possibly TRBD1 for D (6 bases). The V and J ends lost 8 bases and 7 bases respectively, with 16 bases between them. This CDR3 region has 13 residues. The germline gives CDR1 SGDLS, CDR2 YYNGEE. The CDR3 here is CASTTTGGNEQFF. In nucleotides, the CDR3 is TGTGCCAGTACCACGACAGGCGGTAATGAGCAGTTCTTC.

This clone appeared a few times. V gene TRBV6-5 combines with J gene TRBJ1-1; D possibly corresponds to TRBD1 (5 bases). The germline V gene has CDR1 MNHEY and CDR2 SVGAGI. The V end lost 5 bases, the J end lost 11 bases, and 15 bases lay between the germline ends. The CDR3 is 12 amino acids. The CDR3: CASSGGRVGAFF. The CDR3 bases are TGTGCCAGCAGTGGGGGGAGAGTAGGCGCTTTCTTT.

V is TRBV19 and J is TRBJ1-5; perhaps TRBD1 as D (5 bases). Germline-derived CDR1 and CDR2 are LNHDA and SQIVND (reference sequence). This CDR3 is 13 amino acids long. V shed 10 bases and J shed 2 bases, with 12 bases lying between them. DNA for the CDR3: TGTGCCATCGGTACAGGACGCAATCAGCCCCAGCATTTT. Encoded protein: CAIGTGRNQPQHF.

This clone was seen once. The chain links TRBV28 to TRBJ1-5; tentatively, D is TRBD1 (5 bases). V was pared by 3 bases and J by 2 bases, with 11 bases between. The CDR3 length is 15 residues. CDR1 and CDR2 from the germline V gene are MDHEN and SYDVKM. DNA of the CDR3: TGTGCCAGCAGTTTTCCAGGGATGGGCAATCAGCCCCAGCATTTT. Translating gives CASSFPGMGNQPQHF. The whole variable domain, remainder taken from reference TRBV28 and TRBJ1-5, is DVKVTQSSRYLVKRTGEKVFLECVQDMDHENMFWYRQDPGLGLRLIYFSYDVKMKEKGDIPEGYSVSREKKERFSLILESASTNQTSMYLCASSFPGMGNQPQHFGDGTRLSIL.

This clone was counted only a few times. V usage is TRBV5-6 and J usage is TRBJ2-5; D is uncertain. The CDR3 has 14 residues. Trimming cost V 3 bases and J 2 bases, with 11 bases left between them. CDR1 is SGHDT, CDR2 YYEEEE, per germline. Here the CDR3 reads CASSSDPAQETQYF. The CDR3 DNA reads TGTGCCAGCAGCTCGGATCCAGCGCAAGAGACCCAGTACTTC.

The genes are TRBV19 and TRBJ2-1, with TRBD2 matching 8 bases. The CDR3 extends over 14 amino acids. Trimming took 5 bases from V and 6 from J; bases not matched to a gene: 6. The germline V gene encodes CDR1 LNHDA and CDR2 SQIVND (reference sequence). DNA of the CDR3: TGTGCCAGTAGTTCGACTAGCGCCATCAATGAGCAGTTCTTC. Protein: CASSSTSAINEQFF.

DNA of the CDR3: TGTGCCAGCACCGCGGGGCCCTACGAGCAGTACTTC. Its translation is CASTAGPYEQYF. The chain carries TRBV28 and TRBJ2-7; TRBD2 might be the D (6 bases). The CDR3 has 12 amino acids. The V gene lost 7 bases and the J gene lost 2 bases, with 9 bases spanning the gap. Germline CDR1 and CDR2: MDHEN and SYDVKM.

The chain employs TRBV11-2 and TRBJ2-5; 9 nucleotides line up with TRBD1. Per the germline V gene, CDR1 is SGHAT and CDR2 is FQNNGV. The V and J ends lost 7 bases and 5 bases, in that order; junction bases with no gene match: 11. The CDR3 has 15 amino acids. The DNA for the CDR3 is TGTGCCAGCACCGTATACAGGGGGCTCGGGGAGACCCAGTACTTC. Translation gives CASTVYRGLGETQYF.

This chain joins TRBV5-1 and TRBJ1-1; the D is unclear. This CDR3 spans 14 amino acids. The germline V and J ends were trimmed by 2 bases and 6 bases, with 14 bases remaining between them. The germline V gene encodes CDR1 SGHRS and CDR2 YFSETQ. The DNA for the CDR3 is TGCGCCAGCAGCTTTGCGACCGGGAGGGCTGAAGCTTTCTTT. Its protein is CASSFATGRAEAFF.

The chain carries TRBV19 and TRBJ1-1; TRBD1 might be the D (5 bases). This CDR3 spans 13 amino acids. Trimming cost V 10 bases and J 1 base, with 13 bases left between them. Germline loops: CDR1 LNHDA, CDR2 SQIVND (reference sequence). CDR3 sequence (DNA): TGTGCCACCAATCCCCAGGGGAACACTGAAGCTTTCTTT. The encoded protein is CATNPQGNTEAFF. The whole variable domain, remainder taken from reference TRBV19 and TRBJ1-1, is DGGITQSPKYLFRKEGQNVTLSCEQNLNHDAMYWYRQDPGQGLRLIYYSQIVNDFQKGDIAEGYSVSREKKESFPLTVTSAQKNPTAFYLCATNPQGNTEAFFGQGTRLTVV.

Here the CDR3 DNA reads TGCGCCAGCAGCGCGGACAGACCAGACCATGGCTACACCTTC. Translation gives CASSADRPDHGYTF. The gene calls are TRBV5-1 and TRBJ1-2; TRBD1 is a possible D gene (6 bases). The CDR3 is made up of 14 amino acids. Germline CDR1 SGHRS, CDR2 YFSETQ. The V end was cut by 4 bases, the J end by 6 bases, with 16 bases between.

There are a few counts of this clone. The J gene is TRBJ2-5, the V gene TRBV5-4; D gene uncertain. CDR1 and CDR2 (germline): SGHNT, YYREEE (reference sequence). The CDR3 contains 13 residues. V was clipped by 0 bases and J by 4 bases, with 7 bases between them. CDR3 sequence: CASSLDPGETQYF. As DNA, the CDR3 is TGTGCCAGCAGCTTGGATCCGGGAGAGACCCAGTACTTC.

The V and J genes are TRBV29-1 and TRBJ2-3, with 11 bases lining up with TRBD2. With V trimmed by 6 bases and J by 9 bases, 11 bases remained unmatched. This CDR3 is built from 14 residues. From germline, CDR1 is SQVTM and CDR2 ANQGSEA. Here the CDR3 reads CSVGTSGTPKTQYF. CDR3 nucleotides: TGCAGCGTGGGGACTAGCGGTACCCCAAAAACGCAGTATTTT.